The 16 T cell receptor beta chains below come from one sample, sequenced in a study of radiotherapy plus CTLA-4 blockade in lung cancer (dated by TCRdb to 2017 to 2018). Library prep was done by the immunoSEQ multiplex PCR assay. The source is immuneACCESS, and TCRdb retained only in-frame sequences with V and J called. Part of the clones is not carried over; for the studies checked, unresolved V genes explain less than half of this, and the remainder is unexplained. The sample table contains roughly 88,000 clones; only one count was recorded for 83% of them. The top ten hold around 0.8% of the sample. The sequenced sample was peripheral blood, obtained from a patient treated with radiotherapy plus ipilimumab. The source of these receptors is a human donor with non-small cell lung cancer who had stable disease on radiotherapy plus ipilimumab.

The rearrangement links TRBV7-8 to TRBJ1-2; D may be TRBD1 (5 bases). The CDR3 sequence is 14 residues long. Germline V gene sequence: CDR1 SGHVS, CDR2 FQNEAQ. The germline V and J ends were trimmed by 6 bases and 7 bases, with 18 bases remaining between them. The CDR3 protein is CASSPSGPLSGYTF. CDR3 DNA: TGTGCCAGCAGTCCCTCAGGGCCTCTATCTGGCTACACCTTC.

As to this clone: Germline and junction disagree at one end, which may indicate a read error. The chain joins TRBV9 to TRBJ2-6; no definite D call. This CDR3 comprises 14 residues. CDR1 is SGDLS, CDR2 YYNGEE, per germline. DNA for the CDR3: TGTGCCAGCAGCGTAGCTTCTGAGGCCAACGTCCTGACTTTC. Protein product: CASSVASEANVLTF.

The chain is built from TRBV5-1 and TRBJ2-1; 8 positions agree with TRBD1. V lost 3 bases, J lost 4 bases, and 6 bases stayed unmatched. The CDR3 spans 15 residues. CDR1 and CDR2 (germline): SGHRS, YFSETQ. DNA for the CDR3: TGCGCCAGCAGCTCGGGGACAGGAGAGTACAATGAGCAGTTCTTC. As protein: CASSSGTGEYNEQFF.

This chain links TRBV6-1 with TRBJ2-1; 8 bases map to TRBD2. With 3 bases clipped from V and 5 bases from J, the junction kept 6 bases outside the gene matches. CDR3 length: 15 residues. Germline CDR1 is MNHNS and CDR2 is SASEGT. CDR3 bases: TGTGCCAGCAGTGATGGGACTAGACCCCACAATGAGCAGTTCTTC. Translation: CASSDGTRPHNEQFF.

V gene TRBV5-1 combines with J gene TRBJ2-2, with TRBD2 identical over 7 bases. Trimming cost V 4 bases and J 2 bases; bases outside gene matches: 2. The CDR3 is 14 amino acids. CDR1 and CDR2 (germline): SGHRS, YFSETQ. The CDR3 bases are TGCGCCAGCAGCGCGGGACTAAACACCGGGGAGCTGTTTTTT. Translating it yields CASSAGLNTGELFF.

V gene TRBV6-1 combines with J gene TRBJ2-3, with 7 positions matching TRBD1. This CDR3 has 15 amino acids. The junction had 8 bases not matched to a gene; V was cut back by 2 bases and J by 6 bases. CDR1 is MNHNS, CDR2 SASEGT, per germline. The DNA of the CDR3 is TGTGCCAGCAGTGAATTCGGGCCCAGGGGGGATACGCAGTATTTT. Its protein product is CASSEFGPRGDTQYF.

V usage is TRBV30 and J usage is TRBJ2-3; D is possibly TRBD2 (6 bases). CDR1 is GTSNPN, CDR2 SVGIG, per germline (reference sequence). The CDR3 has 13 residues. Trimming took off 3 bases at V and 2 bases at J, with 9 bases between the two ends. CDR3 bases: TGTGCCTGGAGCGGGAGCAACACAGATACGCAGTATTTT. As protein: CAWSGSNTDTQYF.

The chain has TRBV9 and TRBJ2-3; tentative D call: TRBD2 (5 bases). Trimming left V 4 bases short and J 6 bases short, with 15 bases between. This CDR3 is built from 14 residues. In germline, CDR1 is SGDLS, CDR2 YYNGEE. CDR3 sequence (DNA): TGTGCCAGCAGCCCCCAGGCCCGAGGGGATACGCAGTATTTT. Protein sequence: CASSPQARGDTQYF.

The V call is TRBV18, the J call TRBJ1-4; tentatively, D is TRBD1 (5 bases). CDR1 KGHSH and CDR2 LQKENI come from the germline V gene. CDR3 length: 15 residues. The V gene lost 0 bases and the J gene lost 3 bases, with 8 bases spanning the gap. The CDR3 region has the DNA TGTGCCAGCTCACCACCGGACACGGCTAATGAAAAACTGTTTTTT. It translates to CASSPPDTANEKLFF.

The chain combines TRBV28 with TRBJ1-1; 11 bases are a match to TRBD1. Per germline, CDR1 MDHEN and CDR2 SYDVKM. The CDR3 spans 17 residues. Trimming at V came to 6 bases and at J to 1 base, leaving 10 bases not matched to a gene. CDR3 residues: CASSDGTGGGKNTEAFF. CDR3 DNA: TGTGCCAGCAGCGATGGGACAGGGGGGGGGAAGAACACTGAAGCTTTCTTT.

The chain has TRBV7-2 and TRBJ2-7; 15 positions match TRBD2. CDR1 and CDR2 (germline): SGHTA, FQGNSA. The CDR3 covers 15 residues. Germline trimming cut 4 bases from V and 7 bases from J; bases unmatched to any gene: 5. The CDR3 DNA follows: TGTGCCAGCAGCTCCGGACTAGCGGGGGGGCAGGAGCAGTACTTC. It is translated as CASSSGLAGGQEQYF.

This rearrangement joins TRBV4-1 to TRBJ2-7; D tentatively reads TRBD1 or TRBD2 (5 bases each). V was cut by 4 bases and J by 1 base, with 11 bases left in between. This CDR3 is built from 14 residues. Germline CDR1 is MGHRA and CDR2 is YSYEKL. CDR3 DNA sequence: TGCGCCAGCAGCCCGTGGGGGTTATCCTACGAGCAGTACTTC. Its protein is CASSPWGLSYEQYF.

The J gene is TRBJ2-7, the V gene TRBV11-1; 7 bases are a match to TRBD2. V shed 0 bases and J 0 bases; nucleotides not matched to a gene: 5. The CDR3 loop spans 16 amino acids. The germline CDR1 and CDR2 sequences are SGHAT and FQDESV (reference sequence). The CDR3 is CASSLAAAGLSYEQYF. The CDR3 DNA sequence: TGTGCCAGCAGCTTAGCAGCAGCGGGGCTCTCCTACGAGCAGTACTTC. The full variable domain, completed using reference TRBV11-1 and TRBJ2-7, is EAEVAQSPRYKITEKSQAVAFWCDPISGHATLYWYRQILGQGPELLVQFQDESVVDDSQLPKDRFSAERLKGVDSTLKIQPAELGDSAMYLCASSLAAAGLSYEQYFGPGTRLTVT.

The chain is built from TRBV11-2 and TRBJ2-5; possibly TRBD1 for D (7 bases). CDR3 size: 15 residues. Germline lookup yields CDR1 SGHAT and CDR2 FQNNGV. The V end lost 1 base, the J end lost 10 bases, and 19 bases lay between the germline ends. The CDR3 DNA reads TGTGCCAGCAGCTTAGCTTTCCAGGGGGGAAAAGACCAGTACTTC. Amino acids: CASSLAFQGGKDQYF.

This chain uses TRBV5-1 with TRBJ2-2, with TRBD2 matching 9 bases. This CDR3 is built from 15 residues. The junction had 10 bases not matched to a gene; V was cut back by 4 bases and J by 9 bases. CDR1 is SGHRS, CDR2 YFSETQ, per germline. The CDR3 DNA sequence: TGCGCCAGCAGCGTGGGGACTAGCATTGGCCGGGAGCTGTTTTTT. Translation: CASSVGTSIGRELFF.

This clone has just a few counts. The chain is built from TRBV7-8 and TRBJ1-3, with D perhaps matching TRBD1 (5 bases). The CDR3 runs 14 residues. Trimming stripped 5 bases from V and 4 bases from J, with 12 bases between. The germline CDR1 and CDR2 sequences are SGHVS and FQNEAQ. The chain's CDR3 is CASSRGTAGNTIYF. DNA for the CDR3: TGTGCCAGCAGCCGGGGGACGGCCGGAAACACCATATATTTT.